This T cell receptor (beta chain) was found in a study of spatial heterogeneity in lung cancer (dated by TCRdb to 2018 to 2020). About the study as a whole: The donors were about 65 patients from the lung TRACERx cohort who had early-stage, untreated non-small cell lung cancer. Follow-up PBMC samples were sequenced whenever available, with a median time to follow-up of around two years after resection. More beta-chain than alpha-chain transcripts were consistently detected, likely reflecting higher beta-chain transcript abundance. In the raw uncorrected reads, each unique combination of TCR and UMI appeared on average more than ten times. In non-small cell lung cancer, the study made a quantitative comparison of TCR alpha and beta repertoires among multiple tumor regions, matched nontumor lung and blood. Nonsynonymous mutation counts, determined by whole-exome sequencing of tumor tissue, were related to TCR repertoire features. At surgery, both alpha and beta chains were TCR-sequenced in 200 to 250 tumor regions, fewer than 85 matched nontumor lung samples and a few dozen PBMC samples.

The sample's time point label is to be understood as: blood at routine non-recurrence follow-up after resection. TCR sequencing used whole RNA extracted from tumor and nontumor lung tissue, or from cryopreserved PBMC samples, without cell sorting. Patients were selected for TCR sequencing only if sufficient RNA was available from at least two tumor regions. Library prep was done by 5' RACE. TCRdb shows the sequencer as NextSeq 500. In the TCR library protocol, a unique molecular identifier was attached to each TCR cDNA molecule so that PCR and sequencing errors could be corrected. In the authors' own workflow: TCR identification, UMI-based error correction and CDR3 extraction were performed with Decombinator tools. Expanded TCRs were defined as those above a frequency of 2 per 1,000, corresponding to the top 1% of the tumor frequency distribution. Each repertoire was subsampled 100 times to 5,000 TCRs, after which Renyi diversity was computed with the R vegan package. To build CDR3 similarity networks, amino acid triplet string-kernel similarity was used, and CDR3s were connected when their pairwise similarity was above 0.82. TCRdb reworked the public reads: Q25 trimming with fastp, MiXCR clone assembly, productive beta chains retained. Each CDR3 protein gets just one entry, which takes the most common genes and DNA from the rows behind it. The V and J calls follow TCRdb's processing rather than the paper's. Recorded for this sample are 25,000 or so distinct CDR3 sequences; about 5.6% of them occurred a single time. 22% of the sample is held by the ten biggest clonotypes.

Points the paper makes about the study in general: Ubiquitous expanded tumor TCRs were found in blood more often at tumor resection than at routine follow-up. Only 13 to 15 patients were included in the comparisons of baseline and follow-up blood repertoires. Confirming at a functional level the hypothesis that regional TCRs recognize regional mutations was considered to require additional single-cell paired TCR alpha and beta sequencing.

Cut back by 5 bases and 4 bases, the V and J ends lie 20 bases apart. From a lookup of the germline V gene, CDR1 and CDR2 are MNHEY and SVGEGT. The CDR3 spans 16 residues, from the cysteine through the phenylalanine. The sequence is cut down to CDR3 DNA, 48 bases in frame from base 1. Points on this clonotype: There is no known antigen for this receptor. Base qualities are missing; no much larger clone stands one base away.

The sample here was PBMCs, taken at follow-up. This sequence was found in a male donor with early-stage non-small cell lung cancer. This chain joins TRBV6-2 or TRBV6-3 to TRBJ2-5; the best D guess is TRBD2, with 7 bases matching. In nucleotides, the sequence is TGTGCCAGCAGTACCCAATGGCGGGGGCAAATAGAGACCCAGTACTTC. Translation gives CASSTQWRGQIETQYF.